The source of this TCR beta chain is a study of neurological immune-mediated disorders. TCRdb re-derived calls from the 5' RACE reads in MiXCR, one entry per CDR3 protein. The table shows 84,000 or so distinct CDR3 sequences, with under 13% occurring only once. The germline V gene encodes CDR1 DFQATT and CDR2 SNEGSKA (reference sequence). The CDR3 runs to 15 residues. The ends lost 5 bases at V and 3 bases at J; junction bases unmatched: 7. This clonotype was detected ten times or more. Specimen: PBMCs. This chain connects TRBV20-1 to TRBJ2-1; 10 bases map to TRBD2. The sequence was obtained from a man between 35 and 55 years old in good health. CDR3 amino acids: CSASGSSGGYNEQFF. In DNA form, the CDR3 reads TGCAGTGCTTCTGGTTCTAGCGGGGGCTACAATGAGCAGTTCTTC.